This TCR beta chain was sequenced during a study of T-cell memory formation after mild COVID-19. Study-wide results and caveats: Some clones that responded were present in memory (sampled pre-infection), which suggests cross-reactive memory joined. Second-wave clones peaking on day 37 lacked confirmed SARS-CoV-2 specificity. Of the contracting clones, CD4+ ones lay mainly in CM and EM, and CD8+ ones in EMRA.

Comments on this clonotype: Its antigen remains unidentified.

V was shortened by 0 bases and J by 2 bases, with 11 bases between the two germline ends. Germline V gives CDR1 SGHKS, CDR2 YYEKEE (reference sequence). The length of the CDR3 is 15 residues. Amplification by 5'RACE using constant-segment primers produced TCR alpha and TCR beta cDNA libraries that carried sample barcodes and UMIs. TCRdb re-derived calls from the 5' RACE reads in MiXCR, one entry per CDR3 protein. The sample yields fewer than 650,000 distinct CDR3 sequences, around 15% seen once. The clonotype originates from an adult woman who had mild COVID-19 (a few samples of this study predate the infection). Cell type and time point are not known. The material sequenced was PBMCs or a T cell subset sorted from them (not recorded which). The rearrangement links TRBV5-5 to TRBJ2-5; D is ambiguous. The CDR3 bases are TGTGCCAGCAGCTTGGGGCTCCTAGTACAAGAGACCCAGTACTTC. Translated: CASSLGLLVQETQYF.